What follows is one T cell receptor (beta chain) and its context. These data are taken from a study of cytomegalovirus exposure and HLA in healthy donors. TCRdb's copy holds only in-frame clones and misses some; the assay was immunoSEQ multiplex PCR. The sample lists roughly 130,000 clones, roughly nine tenths occurring once. From germline, CDR1 is SGDLS and CDR2 YYNGEE. V trimming: 3 bases; J trimming: 3 bases; junction bases outside the gene matches: 3. CDR3 length: 14 amino acids. The sequenced material came from PBMCs. The chain is built from TRBV9 and TRBJ2-7, with 10 bases fitting TRBD1. The clonotype comes from a woman aged 18 to 35 in good health and CMV-seropositive. In DNA form, the CDR3 reads TGTGCCAGCAGCGCCGGGACAGGGGTCTACGAGCAGTACTTC. It yields the protein CASSAGTGVYEQYF.